This T cell receptor beta chain emerged from a study of prognosis after radiotherapy for stage I lung cancer. Every member of the patient group was node-negative on CT and PET/CT (none had prior chemotherapy, radiotherapy or other malignancies). By two-round multiplex PCR, the TCR beta CDR3 was amplified from genomic DNA. Primers targeting each individual TRBV and TRBJ gene were applied in first-round PCR. TCRdb reanalysed the multiplex PCR reads using MiXCR and keeps one entry per CDR3 protein. The top ten clones hold roughly 26% of a sample with fewer than 40,000 distinct CDR3 sequences, about 31% of them seen once. This clonotype occurred many times. The V and J ends lost 6 bases and 7 bases, in that order; junction bases with no gene match: 10. Germline lookup yields CDR1 MNHNS and CDR2 SASEGT. CDR3 size: 15 residues.

The gene calls are TRBV6-1 and TRBJ2-2, with 8 nucleotides matching TRBD1. The sample was PBMCs, taken before or after stereotactic body radiation therapy (not recorded which). The sequence came from a donor at least 50 years old with non-small cell lung cancer. DNA for the CDR3: TGTGCCAGCAGACCCCTCCGGACAGGGATCGGGGAGCTGTTTTTT. Its translation: CASRPLRTGIGELFF.